This T cell receptor (beta chain) was sequenced for a study of T-cell memory formation after mild COVID-19. A word on this clonotype: Antigen specificity is unknown.

General study findings and limits: The main location of contracting CD4+ clones was CM and EM, and that of contracting CD8+ clones was EMRA. Clones that contracted from day 15 to 85 were balanced CD4/CD8, while later expanders leaned CD4+.

UMIs and sample barcodes were carried by the TCR alpha and TCR beta cDNA libraries that 5'RACE produced using constant-segment primers. TCRdb analysed the 5' RACE reads with MiXCR anew, one entry per CDR3 protein. Altogether 400,000 to 450,000 distinct CDR3 sequences are present, around 17% being singletons, with the ten largest covering around a fifth. Sequencing used PBMCs or a T cell subset sorted from them (not recorded which). This receptor was obtained from a young man who had mild COVID-19 (a few samples of this study predate the infection). Cell type and time point are not known.

The CDR3 nucleotides read TGCGCCAGCAGCTTGGAGGGGGGCACAGATACGCAGTATTTT. Its translation: CASSLEGGTDTQYF. This rearrangement joins TRBV5-1 to TRBJ2-3, with a possible D match to TRBD1 (6 bases). This CDR3 spans 14 amino acids. The V gene lost 0 bases and the J gene lost 1 base, with 6 bases spanning the gap. Germline V lookup: CDR1 SGHRS, CDR2 YFSETQ.